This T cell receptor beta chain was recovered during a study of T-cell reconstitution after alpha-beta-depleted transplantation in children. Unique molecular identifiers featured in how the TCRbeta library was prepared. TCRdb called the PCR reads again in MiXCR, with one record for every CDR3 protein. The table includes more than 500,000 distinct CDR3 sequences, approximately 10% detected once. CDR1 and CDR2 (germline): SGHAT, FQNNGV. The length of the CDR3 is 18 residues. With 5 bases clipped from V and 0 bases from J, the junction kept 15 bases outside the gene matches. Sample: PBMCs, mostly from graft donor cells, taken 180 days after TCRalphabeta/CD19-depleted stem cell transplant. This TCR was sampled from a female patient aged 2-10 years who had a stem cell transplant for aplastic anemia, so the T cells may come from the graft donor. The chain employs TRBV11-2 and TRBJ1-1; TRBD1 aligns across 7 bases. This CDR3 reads CASSPIPPRTGLNTEAFF. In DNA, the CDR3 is TGTGCCAGCAGCCCGATTCCCCCGAGGACAGGACTGAACACTGAAGCTTTCTTT.